This note documents a single TCR beta chain sequence. Its cognate antigen is unknown. The CDR3 totals 13 residues. The germline CDR1 and CDR2 sequences are GTSNPN and SVGIG (reference sequence). Trimming took off 1 base at V and 7 bases at J, with 10 bases between the two ends. This entry is derived from a study of cytomegalovirus exposure and HLA in healthy donors. Findings of the study overall: Most TCR sequences showed up rarely, but some public TCRs showed up in many donors. It was confirmed in vitro that three of the CMV-associated chains were specific for CMV antigens. The classifier reportedly diagnosed cytomegalovirus status with high sensitivity and specificity. The tendency of first-cohort TCR clusters to co-occur in the 100 to 150 validation repertoires emerged from a later analysis.

TCRdb's copy holds only in-frame clones and misses some; the assay was immunoSEQ multiplex PCR. The table includes 260,000 or so clones, more than 75% detected once. The sequenced sample consisted of PBMCs. The V gene is TRBV30, the J gene TRBJ2-2, with D tentatively TRBD1 (5 bases). The clonotype was recovered from a young woman in good health and CMV-seronegative. The CDR3 here is CAWSAGYGGELFF. The CDR3 DNA reads TGTGCCTGGAGTGCAGGGTACGGCGGGGAGCTGTTTTTT.